Each of the 10 T cell receptor beta chains below was sequenced from the same sample in a study of blood T cell repertoires in COVID-19. Assay: immunoSEQ multiplex PCR; the TCRdb copy retains only in-frame clones and omits some. The sample lists over 85,000 clones, 65% to 90% occurring once. The sample consisted of peripheral blood. Receptors originate from a man in his 60s with acute or convalescent COVID-19.

V usage is TRBV9 and J usage is TRBJ1-5; D is possibly TRBD1 (5 bases). The CDR3 runs 13 residues. Germline values: CDR1 SGDLS, CDR2 YYNGEE. V was clipped by 0 bases and J by 11 bases, with 12 bases between them. The CDR3, as DNA: TGTGCCAGCAGCGTAGGGGGGGAAGGAGCCCAGCATTTT. Amino acid sequence: CASSVGGEGAQHF.

This clone was found a few times. V gene TRBV4-1 combines with J gene TRBJ1-4; D is perhaps TRBD1 (6 bases). Trimming pared 4 bases from V and 6 bases from J, leaving 12 bases between. This CDR3 has 14 residues. From germline, CDR1 is MGHRA and CDR2 YSYEKL. CDR3 coding DNA: TGCGCCAGCAGCCTTGCTACAGGGCATGAAAAACTGTTTTTT. This sequence encodes CASSLATGHEKLFF.

The rearrangement uses TRBV6-5 and TRBJ1-4, with 7 bases identical to TRBD1. Unmatched junction bases numbered 3, after V lost 6 bases and J lost 5 bases. Germline V gene data show CDR1 as MNHEY and CDR2 as SVGAGI. The CDR3 is 13 amino acids. CDR3 bases: TGTGCCAGCAGCGGGACAGACAATGAAAAACTGTTTTTT. Its translation: CASSGTDNEKLFF.

The sample holds a few counts of this clone. The CDR3 bases are TGTGCCAGCAACAGGGTGGGAAACAATCAGCCCCAGCATTTT. Translation gives CASNRVGNNQPQHF. The chain recombines TRBV2 with TRBJ1-5; possible D gene TRBD1, 6 bases. Germline-derived CDR1 and CDR2 are SNHLY and FYNNEI. CDR3 length equals 14 residues. The V end lost 7 bases, the J end lost 3 bases, and 13 bases lay between the germline ends.

The chain combines TRBV12-2 with TRBJ1-4; the tabulated D call, TRBD1, remains unverified against the DNA. TRBV12-2 is given as a pseudogene. The CDR3 covers 18 residues. CDR3 sequence reads: CASRLARGGTGAYEKLFF. The CDR3 bases are TGTGCAAGTCGCTTAGCGCGTGGCGGGACAGGGGCTTACGAAAAACTGTTTTTT.

The chain employs TRBV6-5 and TRBJ1-2, with D perhaps matching TRBD1 (6 bases). Germline V gene lookup returns CDR1 MNHEY and CDR2 SVGAGI. The length of the CDR3 is 15 residues. Trimming pared 5 bases from V and 2 bases from J, leaving 15 bases between. CDR3 bases: TGTGCCAGCAGTCAGGTGGCAGGGGAGAACTATGGCTACACCTTC. This gives the protein CASSQVAGENYGYTF.

The sample holds one count of this clone. V usage is TRBV19 and J usage is TRBJ1-4; no reliable D call. The V gene lost 3 bases and the J gene lost 3 bases, with 8 bases spanning the gap. Germline V gene sequence: CDR1 LNHDA, CDR2 SQIVND (reference sequence). The CDR3 totals 14 residues. The CDR3 reads CASSMRAANEKLFF. The CDR3 DNA follows: TGTGCCAGTAGTATGCGCGCCGCTAATGAAAAACTGTTTTTT.

CDR3 protein: CASSLGAGGTRSNQPQHF. DNA for the CDR3: TGTGCCAGCAGCTTAGGGGCAGGGGGGACCAGGAGTAATCAGCCCCAGCATTTT. The V gene is TRBV7-6, the J gene TRBJ1-5, with 7 positions matching TRBD1. Trimming at V came to 1 base and at J to 4 bases, leaving 13 bases not matched to a gene. The CDR3 runs 18 residues. The V gene's germline CDR1 is SGHVS and CDR2 FNYEAQ. The full variable domain, with the rest looked up from reference TRBV7-6 and TRBJ1-5, is GAGVSQSPRYKVTKRGQDVALRCDPISGHVSLYWYRQALGQGPEFLTYFNYEAQQDKSGLPNDRFSAERPEGSISTLTIQRTEQRDSAMYRCASSLGAGGTRSNQPQHFGDGTRLSIL.

The chain has TRBV7-2 and TRBJ1-5; D might be TRBD1 (6 bases). CDR3 length: 14 residues. CDR1 and CDR2 from the germline V gene are SGHTA and FQGNSA. V was clipped by 3 bases and J by 6 bases, with 12 bases between them. The CDR3, as DNA: TGTGCCAGCAGCTTGTTGGGGGCTTCTCAGCCCCAGCATTTT. Amino acids: CASSLLGASQPQHF.

The J gene is TRBJ2-7, the V gene TRBV5-1; D may be TRBD1 (6 bases). The germline gives CDR1 SGHRS, CDR2 YFSETQ. The CDR3 is 15 residues long. V lost 1 base and J lost 5, with 16 bases in between. The CDR3 loop reads CASSLIGTNPHEQYF. DNA of the CDR3: TGCGCCAGCAGCTTGATCGGGACAAACCCCCACGAGCAGTACTTC.